The entry that follows covers one TCR beta chain sequence. The antigen remains unidentified. The data derive from a study of blood T cells in healthy people across ages. Combining a sample-barcoded 5' primer with a J-beta primer mix, a second PCR ran for roughly 7 to 11 cycles. TCRdb re-analysed the 5' RACE reads in MiXCR, keeping a single row per CDR3 protein. The table records approximately 2,000,000 distinct CDR3 sequences, around 40% of them present only once. V lost 4 bases and J 8 bases, leaving 17 bases between the germline ends. The CDR3 runs to 14 residues. The V gene's germline CDR1 is LGHDT and CDR2 YNNKEL (reference sequence). Points from the study as a whole: It was not known whether donors were CMV positive (a possible confounder of expanded clonotype changes).

The TCR sequence derives from a human donor in good health. Sequences were obtained from blood. The chain uses TRBV3-1 and TRBJ1-2, with D perhaps TRBD1 (5 bases). CDR3 nucleotide sequence: TGTGCCAGCAGCCCGTATGGGACCCTTAACGGCTACACCTTC. Protein: CASSPYGTLNGYTF.